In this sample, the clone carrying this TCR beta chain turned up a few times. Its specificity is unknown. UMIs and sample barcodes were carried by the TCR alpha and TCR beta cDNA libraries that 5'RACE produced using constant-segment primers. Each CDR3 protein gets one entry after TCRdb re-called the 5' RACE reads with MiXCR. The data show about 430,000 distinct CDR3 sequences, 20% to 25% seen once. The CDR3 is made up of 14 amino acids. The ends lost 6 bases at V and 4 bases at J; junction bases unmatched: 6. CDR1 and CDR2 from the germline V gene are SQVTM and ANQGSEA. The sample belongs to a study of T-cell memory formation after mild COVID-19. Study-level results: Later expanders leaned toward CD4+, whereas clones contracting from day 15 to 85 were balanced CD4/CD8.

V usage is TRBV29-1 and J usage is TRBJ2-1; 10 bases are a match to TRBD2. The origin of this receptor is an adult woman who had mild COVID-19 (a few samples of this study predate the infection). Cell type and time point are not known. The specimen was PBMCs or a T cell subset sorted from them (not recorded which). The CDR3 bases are TGCAGCGTCGCTAGCGGGGGCCTTTACAATGAGCAGTTCTTC. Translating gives CSVASGGLYNEQFF.